This T cell receptor (beta chain) emerged from a study of control samples from healthy donors and cancer patients. The germline gives CDR1 MNHEY, CDR2 SVGAGI. The CDR3 consists of 15 residues. V shed 2 bases and J 4 bases; nucleotides not matched to a gene: 6. TCRdb keeps only in-frame clones here, not all; method: immunoSEQ multiplex PCR. The data contain about 130,000 clones, about 93% of them singletons. The chain is built from TRBV6-5 and TRBJ2-3; 7 nucleotides line up with TRBD2. Sequencing was done on a sample of PBMCs. This clonotype was sampled from a man between 60 and 75 years old with colorectal cancer. For the CDR3, the DNA is TGTGCCAGCAGTTACGAGCAGGGAGGGGCAGATACGCAGTATTTT. It encodes CASSYEQGGADTQYF.